This T cell receptor beta chain was documented in a study of identical twins. V was shortened by 0 bases and J by 4 bases, with 15 bases between the two germline ends. The CDR3 totals 16 residues. Looked up from germline, CDR1 is SGHRS and CDR2 is YFSETQ. TCRdb re-called the 5' RACE reads with MiXCR, one entry per CDR3 protein. This sample yields under 250,000 distinct CDR3 sequences, of which 6% to 8% are seen a single time; around 5.4% belongs to the top ten. The table lists this clonotype with many counts. Its antigen remains unknown. Overall study findings and caveats: Twins' excess sharing was less marked for out-of-frame beta sequences.

This sample was also put to use in a study of yellow fever vaccine responses in identical twins.

The rearrangement links TRBV5-1 to TRBJ2-3; no definite D call. Sequenced sample: CD8+ T cells sorted from blood. This TCR derives from a woman younger than 35 in good health. CDR3 amino acids: CASSLVPGLGPDTQYF. The CDR3 coding sequence is TGCGCCAGCAGCTTGGTTCCGGGCCTAGGCCCAGATACGCAGTATTTT.